Below, 2 T cell receptor beta chains from the same sample are listed, as sequenced in a study of naive CD8 T cells in extremely preterm neonates (dated by TCRdb to 2015 to 2018). Receptors were amplified or captured by the immunoSEQ multiplex PCR assay. In TCRdb, the immuneACCESS table is reduced to in-frame sequences with V and J assigned. These tables do not hold every clone; where another copy was compared, an unresolved V gene accounts for under half, and the others remain unexplained. Counted in this sample were more than 4,500 clones; approximately 96% of them appeared once. 0.6% to 0.95% of the sample is taken by the ten largest. The sample was naive CD8+ T cells from blood. These receptors originate from a human donor in good health.

The V gene is TRBV5-4, the J gene TRBJ1-1; the D is unclear. Germline V gene data show CDR1 as SGHNT and CDR2 as YYREEE (reference sequence). This CDR3 is built from 14 residues. V was shortened by 2 bases and J by 1 base, with 9 bases between the two germline ends. CDR3 residues: CASSFGHPNTEAFF. CDR3 in DNA: TGTGCCAGCAGCTTTGGGCATCCGAACACTGAAGCTTTCTTT.

The chain recombines TRBV5-6 with TRBJ2-1, with D possibly matching TRBD2 (5 bases). Germline lookup yields CDR1 SGHDT and CDR2 YYEEEE. V gave up 0 bases and J gave up 0 bases, with 7 bases separating them. This CDR3 is 15 amino acids long. The CDR3 protein is CASSLDTSSYNEQFF. The CDR3 nucleotides are TGTGCCAGCAGCTTGGATACTAGCTCCTACAATGAGCAGTTCTTC. Filled out from reference TRBV5-6 and TRBJ2-1, the complete variable domain reads DAGVTQSPTHLIKTRGQQVTLRCSPKSGHDTVSWYQQALGQGPQFIFQYYEEEERQRGNFPDRFSGHQFPNYSSELNVNALLLGDSALYLCASSLDTSSYNEQFFGPGTRLTVL.